These 25 T cell receptor beta chains were sequenced from one sample in a study of blood T cell repertoires in COVID-19. Libraries were prepared by immunoSEQ multiplex PCR; TCRdb keeps only in-frame clonotypes and omits some of them. The repertoire holds around 700,000 clones, with around 89% as singletons. The sample consisted of peripheral blood. All receptors derive from a woman aged 18-35 years with acute or convalescent COVID-19.

The chain couples TRBV4-1 to TRBJ2-7, with D perhaps matching TRBD1 (6 bases). CDR1 is MGHRA, CDR2 YSYEKL, per germline. The germline V and J ends were trimmed by 3 bases and 0 bases, with 18 bases remaining between them. This CDR3 is built from 17 residues. The CDR3: CASSQAQGKILSYEQYF. The CDR3 region has the DNA TGCGCCAGCAGCCAGGCACAGGGAAAAATTCTCTCCTACGAGCAGTACTTC.

This CDR3 reads CSLGGWNTEAFF. For the CDR3, the DNA is TGCAGCCTGGGGGGTTGGAACACTGAAGCTTTCTTT. The chain joins TRBV29-1 to TRBJ1-1; weak D call: TRBD1 (5 bases). With 8 bases removed from V and 1 base from J, the gap between germline ends came to 11 bases. CDR1 and CDR2 (germline): SQVTM, ANQGSEA. CDR3 length equals 12 residues.

The gene calls are TRBV7-6 and TRBJ2-3; weak D call: TRBD1 (6 bases). Germline V gene lookup returns CDR1 SGHVS and CDR2 FNYEAQ. The CDR3 spans 16 residues. V was trimmed by 2 bases and J by 1 base, leaving 13 bases between them. The CDR3 here is CASSLKVAGGTDTQYF. The CDR3 DNA follows: TGTGCCAGCAGCTTAAAGGTTGCAGGGGGCACAGATACGCAGTATTTT.

The V gene is TRBV9, the J gene TRBJ1-2; D is unresolved. The CDR3 runs to 13 residues. Germline CDR1 is SGDLS and CDR2 is YYNGEE. V was clipped by 6 bases and J by 5 bases, with 14 bases between them. The DNA for the CDR3 is TGTGCCAGCACCCGGAGCAATTATTATGGCTACACCTTC. Amino acid sequence: CASTRSNYYGYTF.

The V call is TRBV5-1, the J call TRBJ2-1; TRBD2 agrees at 8 bases. This CDR3 is 18 amino acids long. Germline CDR1 and CDR2: SGHRS and YFSETQ. Trimming at V came to 5 bases and at J to 0 bases, leaving 13 bases not matched to a gene. CDR3: CASRRKAGALSSYNEQFF. Written as DNA, the CDR3 is TGCGCCAGCAGGAGGAAAGCGGGGGCCCTGTCCTCCTACAATGAGCAGTTCTTC.

The rearrangement uses TRBV6-6 and TRBJ1-2, with 7 bases that match TRBD1. Germline assignment: CDR1 MNHNY and CDR2 SVGAGI (reference sequence). V was pared by 5 bases and J by 8 bases, with 8 bases of the junction left unmatched. The CDR3 extends over 13 amino acids. CDR3 region: CASSPDRVKGYTF. CDR3 coding DNA: TGTGCCAGCAGTCCCGACAGGGTTAAGGGCTACACCTTC.

The rearrangement links TRBV19 to TRBJ2-7, with D possibly matching TRBD2 (5 bases). Trimming shortened V by 5 bases and J by 4 bases, and 12 bases separated the two germline ends. The CDR3 covers 13 residues. Germline V gene lookup returns CDR1 LNHDA and CDR2 SQIVND (reference sequence). The CDR3, as DNA: TGTGCCAGTAGTTTCGGCCGGGATTACGAGCAGTACTTC. It yields the protein CASSFGRDYEQYF.

This clone has just one count. The chain carries TRBV24-1 and TRBJ2-3; tentatively, D is TRBD1 (6 bases). This CDR3 region has 19 residues. Germline V gene lookup returns CDR1 KGHDR and CDR2 SFDVKD. The germline V and J ends were trimmed by 1 base and 2 bases, with 21 bases remaining between them. CDR3 in amino acids: CATSDFLPRDTRDTDTQYF. In nucleotides, the CDR3 is TGTGCCACCAGTGATTTTCTCCCCCGGGACACACGCGACACAGATACGCAGTATTTT.

V gene TRBV18 combines with J gene TRBJ2-7, with 8 bases matching TRBD2. This CDR3 spans 15 amino acids. Germline CDR1 and CDR2: KGHSH and LQKENI. The V gene end was trimmed by 0 bases and the J gene end by 2 bases; junction bases not matched to a gene: 3. The CDR3 DNA reads as TGTGCCAGCTCACCACCTAGCGGGGCAACCTACGAGCAGTACTTC. This encodes CASSPPSGATYEQYF.

The chain uses TRBV6-4 and TRBJ2-3; 12 positions agree with TRBD2. Germline loops: CDR1 MRHNA, CDR2 SNTAGT. V shed 8 bases and J 1 base; nucleotides not matched to a gene: 7. The CDR3 spans 16 residues. CDR3 protein: CASAEASGGGTDTQYF. CDR3 bases: TGTGCCAGCGCCGAGGCTAGCGGGGGGGGCACAGATACGCAGTATTTT.

The chain joins TRBV19 to TRBJ1-2; tentatively, D is TRBD1 (5 bases). Germline loops: CDR1 LNHDA, CDR2 SQIVND (reference sequence). The CDR3 totals 16 residues. Trimming took off 2 bases at V and 2 bases at J, with 15 bases between the two ends. The CDR3 bases are TGTGCCAGTAGTATAACAGGCCCCATATACAACTATGGCTACACCTTC. As protein: CASSITGPIYNYGYTF.

The V gene is TRBV27, the J gene TRBJ1-2; D perhaps matches TRBD1 (6 bases). With 4 bases removed from V and 4 bases from J, the gap between germline ends came to 13 bases. This CDR3 region has 14 residues. Germline V gene sequence: CDR1 MNHEY, CDR2 SMNVEV (reference sequence). CDR3 DNA: TGTGCCAGCAGTTACAAAACAGGGAGCTATGGCTACACCTTC. Its translation is CASSYKTGSYGYTF.

This chain connects TRBV19 to TRBJ1-3; no firm D call. The V end was cut by 10 bases, the J end by 3 bases, with 13 bases between. The CDR3 loop spans 13 amino acids. Germline loops: CDR1 LNHDA, CDR2 SQIVND (reference sequence). The CDR3 region is CANRWGVGNTIYF. The CDR3 DNA reads as TGTGCCAATAGGTGGGGAGTTGGAAACACCATATATTTT.

This rearrangement joins TRBV7-8 to TRBJ1-5; tentative D call: TRBD1 (5 bases). This CDR3 contains 16 residues. Trimming took 4 bases from V and 7 from J, leaving 20 bases between them. Germline V gene sequence: CDR1 SGHVS, CDR2 FQNEAQ. In DNA, the CDR3 is TGTGCCAGCAGCTCGACTTCAGGGATACGGAAACAGCCCCAGCATTTT. This encodes CASSSTSGIRKQPQHF.

The chain uses TRBV24-1 and TRBJ1-1; no clear D. Trimming shortened V by 5 bases and J by 1 base, and 10 bases separated the two germline ends. This CDR3 has 14 residues. From germline, CDR1 is KGHDR and CDR2 SFDVKD. The CDR3 DNA is TGTGCCACCAGTGGAGGGCTCGGGAACACTGAAGCTTTCTTT. Protein: CATSGGLGNTEAFF.

The chain links TRBV11-2 to TRBJ2-7; possibly TRBD2 for D (6 bases). V shed 3 bases and J shed 10 bases, with 10 bases lying between them. The CDR3 is made up of 11 amino acids. Per the germline V gene, CDR1 is SGHAT and CDR2 is FQNNGV. The CDR3 sequence is CASSFREDQYF. In DNA, the CDR3 is TGTGCCAGCAGCTTCAGGGAGGATCAGTACTTC. Full variable domain (missing parts from reference TRBV11-2 and TRBJ2-7): EAGVAQSPRYKIIEKRQSVAFWCNPISGHATLYWYQQILGQGPKLLIQFQNNGVVDDSQLPKDRFSAERLKGVDSTLKIQPAKLEDSAVYLCASSFREDQYFGPGTRLTVT.

This rearrangement joins TRBV4-1 to TRBJ2-7; tentatively, D is TRBD1 (6 bases). From germline, CDR1 is MGHRA and CDR2 YSYEKL. This CDR3 is 14 amino acids long. Trimming took 6 bases from V and 2 from J, leaving 14 bases between them. CDR3 coding DNA: TGCGCCAGCAGGGCCACAGGGCGAGCCTACGAGCAGTACTTC. Amino acid sequence: CASRATGRAYEQYF.

This clone was recorded once. This chain joins TRBV3-1 (or the pseudogene TRBV3-2) and TRBJ2-1, with 9 bases aligning to TRBD2. This CDR3 comprises 18 residues. Germline lookup yields CDR1 LGHDT and CDR2 YNNKEL (reference sequence). The J segment lost 7 bases and the V segment lost 4 bases, leaving 17 bases of the junction unmatched. The CDR3 sequence: CASSRNLPRRGGLNEQFF. The CDR3 region has the DNA TGTGCCAGCAGCCGTAACCTCCCCCGGCGGGGGGGTTTGAATGAGCAGTTCTTC.

The chain recombines TRBV3-1 (or the pseudogene TRBV3-2) with TRBJ2-5; no reliable D call. Between the trimmed V and J ends, which lost 4 bases and 5 bases, there was a span of 20 bases. CDR1 and CDR2 (germline): LGHDT, YNNKEL (reference sequence). The CDR3 is made up of 16 amino acids. CDR3 sequence reads: CASSRSYLPSSETQYF. CDR3 sequence (DNA): TGTGCCAGCAGCCGCTCCTACCTGCCAAGTTCGGAGACCCAGTACTTC.

The chain is built from TRBV7-9 and TRBJ2-7; the D gene is possibly TRBD2 (5 bases). The CDR3 spans 14 residues. Trimming removed 0 bases from V and 2 bases from J, with 8 bases in between. Germline loops: CDR1 SEHNR, CDR2 FQNEAQ (reference sequence). CDR3 amino acids: CASSLAGSAYEQYF. The CDR3, as DNA: TGTGCCAGCAGCTTAGCGGGGAGTGCCTACGAGCAGTACTTC.

This sequence joins TRBV19 and TRBJ1-5; no definite D call. Trimming shortened V by 1 base and J by 10 bases, and 8 bases separated the two germline ends. This CDR3 spans 12 amino acids. CDR1 and CDR2 (germline): LNHDA, SQIVND (reference sequence). CDR3 sequence reads: CASSIGLLPQHF. The CDR3, as DNA: TGTGCCAGTAGTATAGGGTTACTCCCCCAGCATTTT.

The genes are TRBV5-1 and TRBJ1-4, with a tentative D call TRBD1 (5 bases). Trimming stripped 4 bases from V and 8 bases from J, with 18 bases between. Germline assignment: CDR1 SGHRS and CDR2 YFSETQ. This CDR3 has 15 amino acids. CDR3 DNA: TGCGCCAGCAGCATTTCAGGACATGACCGAGAAAAACTGTTTTTT. Translation: CASSISGHDREKLFF.

The chain uses TRBV2 and TRBJ2-7, with 11 positions matching TRBD1. The CDR3 is 15 residues long. CDR1 is SNHLY, CDR2 FYNNEI, per germline. The ends lost 8 bases at V and 4 bases at J; junction bases unmatched: 10. CDR3 DNA: TGTGCCAGCTACGGACAGGGGGCGAGTAGATACGAGCAGTACTTC. Protein sequence: CASYGQGASRYEQYF.

The chain is built from TRBV28 and TRBJ2-1; 10 bases align to TRBD1. The trim removed 7 bases at V and 0 bases at J, leaving 18 bases unmatched. CDR1 MDHEN and CDR2 SYDVKM come from the germline V gene. This CDR3 contains 20 residues. The CDR3, as DNA: TGTGCCAGCACCCCCCCTCATCGGACAGGGGGTTCCTACTCCTACAATGAGCAGTTCTTC. Translation: CASTPPHRTGGSYSYNEQFF. Variable domain in full (rest from reference TRBV28 and TRBJ2-1): DVKVTQSSRYLVKRTGEKVFLECVQDMDHENMFWYRQDPGLGLRLIYFSYDVKMKEKGDIPEGYSVSREKKERFSLILESASTNQTSMYLCASTPPHRTGGSYSYNEQFFGPGTRLTVL.

The V call is TRBV2, the J call TRBJ1-2; D is unresolved. The V and J ends lost 4 bases and 4 bases respectively, with 10 bases between them. The V gene's germline CDR1 is SNHLY and CDR2 FYNNEI. The CDR3 extends over 13 amino acids. In nucleotides, the CDR3 is TGTGCCAGCAGTGGGGAGTGGGGCTATGGCTACACCTTC. It yields the protein CASSGEWGYGYTF.